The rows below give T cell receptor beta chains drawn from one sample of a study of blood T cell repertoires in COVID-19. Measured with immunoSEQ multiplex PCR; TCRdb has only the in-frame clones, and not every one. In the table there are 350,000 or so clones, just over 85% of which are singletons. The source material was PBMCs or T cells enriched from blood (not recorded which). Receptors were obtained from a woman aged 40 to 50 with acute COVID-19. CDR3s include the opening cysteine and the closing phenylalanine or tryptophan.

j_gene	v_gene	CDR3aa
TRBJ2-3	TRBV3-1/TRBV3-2	CASSRKGLAPNTDTQYF
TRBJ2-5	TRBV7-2	CASSLYLRGRQETQYF
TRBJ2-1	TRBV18	CASSPPGKVSYNEQFF
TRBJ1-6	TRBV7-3	CASSLIPDRGPLHF
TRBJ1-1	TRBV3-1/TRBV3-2	CASSSIEGEAFF
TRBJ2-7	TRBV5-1	CASSLAPTSGSASYEQYF
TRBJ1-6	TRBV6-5	CASTTRSNSPLHF
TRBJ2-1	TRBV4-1	CASSPLPEGGGNNEQFF
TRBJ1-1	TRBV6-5	CASSYSRGRGTRTAFF
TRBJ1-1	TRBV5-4	CASSFNRGQMNTEAFF
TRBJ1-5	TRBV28	CASRMYSGWPLNQPQHF
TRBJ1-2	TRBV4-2	CASSPGQGSYGYTF
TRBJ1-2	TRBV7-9	CASSLDSQYGYTF
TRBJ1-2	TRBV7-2	CASSLVGQGAANYGYTF
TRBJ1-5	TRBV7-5	CARSRTGALNQPQHF
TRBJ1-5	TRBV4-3	CASSQELGAYQPQHF
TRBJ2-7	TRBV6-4	CASRPDLLYEQYF
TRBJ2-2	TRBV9	CASNREAFDTGELFF
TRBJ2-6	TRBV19	CASSGGDLGANVLTF
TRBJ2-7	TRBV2	CASSDRAGEREQYF
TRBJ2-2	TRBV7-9	CASTRDRVTGELFF
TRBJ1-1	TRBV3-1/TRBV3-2	CASSPGEFITEAFF
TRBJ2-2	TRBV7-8	CASSLARTDSTGELFF
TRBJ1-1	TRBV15	CATRGSLTNTEAFF
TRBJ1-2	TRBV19	CASNPTTSPGASRYGYTF
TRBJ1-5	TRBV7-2	CASSPGAGGYQPQHF
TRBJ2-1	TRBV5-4	CASSSSASGRAGEQFF
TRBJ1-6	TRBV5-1	CASSLERGHNSPLHF
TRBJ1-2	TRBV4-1	CASSLRTGSNGYTF
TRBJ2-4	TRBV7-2	CASSPIDREPNIQYF
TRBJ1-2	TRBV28	CASSLGLRDYGYTF
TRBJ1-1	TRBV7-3	CASSLQGRTEAFF
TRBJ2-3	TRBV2	CASPIQGGQDTQYF
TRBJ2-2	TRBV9	CASSVGGSSGELFF
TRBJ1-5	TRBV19	CASSIASYQPQHF
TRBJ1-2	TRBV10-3	CAISEVDRDYGYTF
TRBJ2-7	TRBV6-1	CASSEVGGRGYEQYF
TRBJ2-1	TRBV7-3	CASSLTSYSLDEQFF
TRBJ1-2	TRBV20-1	CRAQGTDYTF
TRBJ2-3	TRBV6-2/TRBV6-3	CASSYGGARDTQYF
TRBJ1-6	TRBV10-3	CAISESRGGIYNSPLHF
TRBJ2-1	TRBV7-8	CASSLDTGSYNEQFF
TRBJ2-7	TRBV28	CASIGQGPYEQYF
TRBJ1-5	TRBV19	CASSMGDRRNQPQHF
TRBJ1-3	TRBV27	CASEATNTIYF
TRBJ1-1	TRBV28	CASTTGYRGDTEAFF
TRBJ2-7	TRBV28	CASSLTGTRYEQYF
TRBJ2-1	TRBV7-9	CASSLDVLAGGLDYNEQFF
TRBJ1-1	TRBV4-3	CASSQGQQPNTEAFF
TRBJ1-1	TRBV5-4	CASSLAGGIEAFF
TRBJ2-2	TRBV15	CATSRADKYTGELFF
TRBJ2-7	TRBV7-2	CASSPRSSSAGTSYEQYF
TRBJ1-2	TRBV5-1	CASSLAGDTYGYTF
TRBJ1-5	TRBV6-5	CASSQQGSNQPQHF
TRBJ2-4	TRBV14	CASSQERGWGLAKNIQYF
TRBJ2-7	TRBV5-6	CASSTDSGAGIYEQYF
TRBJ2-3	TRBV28	CASSEMRQGGWPDTQYF
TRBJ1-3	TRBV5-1	CASSLTGEGNTIYF